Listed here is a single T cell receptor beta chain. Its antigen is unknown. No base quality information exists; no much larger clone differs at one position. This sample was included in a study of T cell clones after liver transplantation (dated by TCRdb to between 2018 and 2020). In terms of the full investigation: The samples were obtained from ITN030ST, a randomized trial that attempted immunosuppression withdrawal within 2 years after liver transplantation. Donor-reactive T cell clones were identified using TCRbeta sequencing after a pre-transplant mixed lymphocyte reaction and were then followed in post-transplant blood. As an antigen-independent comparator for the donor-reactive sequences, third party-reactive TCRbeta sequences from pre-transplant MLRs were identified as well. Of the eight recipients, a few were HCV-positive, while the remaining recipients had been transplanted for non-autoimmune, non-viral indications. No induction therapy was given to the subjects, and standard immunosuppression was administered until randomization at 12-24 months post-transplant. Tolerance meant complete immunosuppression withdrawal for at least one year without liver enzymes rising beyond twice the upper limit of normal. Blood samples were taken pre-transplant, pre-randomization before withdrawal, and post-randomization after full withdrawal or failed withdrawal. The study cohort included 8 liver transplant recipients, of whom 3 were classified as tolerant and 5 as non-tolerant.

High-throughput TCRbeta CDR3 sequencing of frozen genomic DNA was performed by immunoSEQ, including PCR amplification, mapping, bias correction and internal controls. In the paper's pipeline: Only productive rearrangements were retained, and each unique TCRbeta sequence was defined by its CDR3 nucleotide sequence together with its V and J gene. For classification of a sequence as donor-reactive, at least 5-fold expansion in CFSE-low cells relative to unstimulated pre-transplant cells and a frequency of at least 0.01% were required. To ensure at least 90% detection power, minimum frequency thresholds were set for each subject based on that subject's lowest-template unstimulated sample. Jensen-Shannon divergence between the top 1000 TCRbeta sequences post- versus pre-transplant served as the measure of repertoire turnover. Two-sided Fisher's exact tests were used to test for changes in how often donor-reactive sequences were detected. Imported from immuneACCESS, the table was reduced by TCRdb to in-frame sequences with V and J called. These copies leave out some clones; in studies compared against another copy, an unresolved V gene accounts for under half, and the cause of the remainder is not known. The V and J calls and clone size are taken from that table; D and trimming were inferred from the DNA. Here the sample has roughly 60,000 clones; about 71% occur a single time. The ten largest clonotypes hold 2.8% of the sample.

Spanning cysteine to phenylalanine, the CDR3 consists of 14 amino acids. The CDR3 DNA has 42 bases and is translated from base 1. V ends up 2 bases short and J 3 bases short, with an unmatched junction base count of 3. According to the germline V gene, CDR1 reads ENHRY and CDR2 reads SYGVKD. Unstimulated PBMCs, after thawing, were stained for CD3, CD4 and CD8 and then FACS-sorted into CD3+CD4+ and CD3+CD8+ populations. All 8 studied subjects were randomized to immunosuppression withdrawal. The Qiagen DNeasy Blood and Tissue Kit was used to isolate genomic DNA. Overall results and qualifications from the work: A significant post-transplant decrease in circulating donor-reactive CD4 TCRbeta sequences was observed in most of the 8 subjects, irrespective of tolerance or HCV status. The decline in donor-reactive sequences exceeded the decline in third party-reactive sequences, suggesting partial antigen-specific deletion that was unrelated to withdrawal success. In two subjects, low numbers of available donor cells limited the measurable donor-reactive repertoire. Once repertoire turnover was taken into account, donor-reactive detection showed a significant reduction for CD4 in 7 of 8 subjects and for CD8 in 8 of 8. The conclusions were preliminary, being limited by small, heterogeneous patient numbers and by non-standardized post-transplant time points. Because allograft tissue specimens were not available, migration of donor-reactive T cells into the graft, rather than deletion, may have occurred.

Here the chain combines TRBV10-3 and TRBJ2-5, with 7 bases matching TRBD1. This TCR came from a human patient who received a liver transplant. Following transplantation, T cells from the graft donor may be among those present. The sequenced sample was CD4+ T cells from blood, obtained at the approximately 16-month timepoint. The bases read TGTGCCATCAGTGAGACGGACAGGAAAGAGACCCAGTACTTC. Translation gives CAISETDRKETQYF.